A single sample gave rise to the 12 T cell receptor beta chains below, sequenced in a study of blood T cell repertoires in COVID-19. Measured with immunoSEQ multiplex PCR; TCRdb has only the in-frame clones, and not every one. The sample includes about 130,000 clones, over 75% of them seen just once. The specimen was peripheral blood. Source of these receptors: a man in his sixties with acute or convalescent COVID-19.

This clone was seen a single time. The chain combines TRBV13 with TRBJ1-1; the D gene is possibly TRBD1 (5 bases). The germline V and J ends were trimmed by 0 bases and 3 bases, with 8 bases remaining between them. This CDR3 spans 14 amino acids. Per germline, CDR1 PRHDT and CDR2 FYEKMQ (reference sequence). This chain's CDR3 is CASSLGGAYTEAFF. In nucleotides, the CDR3 is TGTGCCAGCAGCTTAGGAGGGGCTTACACTGAAGCTTTCTTT.

The rearrangement uses TRBV6-5 and TRBJ1-2, with D possibly being TRBD1 (6 bases). The CDR3 extends over 13 amino acids. Looked up from germline, CDR1 is MNHEY and CDR2 is SVGAGI. Trimming shortened V by 6 bases and J by 4 bases, and 12 bases separated the two germline ends. CDR3 bases: TGTGCCAGCAGATCCGGACAGAGCTATGGCTACACCTTC. It codes for CASRSGQSYGYTF.

The table lists this clone with a count of one. V gene TRBV27 combines with J gene TRBJ2-7; 10 bases fit TRBD1. This CDR3 has 12 amino acids. V trimming: 4 bases; J trimming: 11 bases; junction bases outside the gene matches: 5. Per the germline V gene, CDR1 is MNHEY and CDR2 is SMNVEV (reference sequence). The CDR3 DNA sequence: TGTGCCAGCAGTTCGGGGGGGACAGGGGAGTACTTC. Protein product: CASSSGGTGEYF.

V and J are TRBV7-9 and TRBJ1-1; D may be TRBD1 (5 bases). Looked up from germline, CDR1 is SEHNR and CDR2 is FQNEAQ (reference sequence). The V end lost 8 bases, the J end lost 0 bases, and 10 bases lay between the germline ends. This CDR3 has 13 amino acids. The CDR3 sequence: CASRGELNTEAFF. CDR3 DNA: TGTGCCAGCCGGGGGGAATTGAACACTGAAGCTTTCTTT.

The V and J genes are TRBV5-1 and TRBJ1-2, with a weak D call TRBD1 (5 bases). Germline assignment: CDR1 SGHRS and CDR2 YFSETQ. This CDR3 contains 13 residues. The V gene lost 0 bases and the J gene lost 7 bases, with 10 bases spanning the gap. This chain's CDR3 is CASSLAPGIGYTF. In DNA form, the CDR3 reads TGCGCCAGCAGCTTGGCACCAGGGATTGGCTACACCTTC.

This clone was observed a few times. The chain carries TRBV6-5 and TRBJ2-7, with 11 bases that match TRBD2. Losses at the gene ends were 6 bases for V and 2 bases for J; bases not matched to a gene: 3. This CDR3 is 14 amino acids long. From germline, CDR1 is MNHEY and CDR2 SVGAGI. CDR3 nucleotide sequence: TGTGCCAGCAGGGGTAGCGGGGGGGCCTACGAGCAGTACTTC. Translating it yields CASRGSGGAYEQYF.

This clone was detected a few times. This rearrangement joins TRBV12-3 or TRBV12-4 to TRBJ1-2, with D perhaps matching TRBD1 (6 bases). CDR3 length equals 13 residues. V lost 6 bases, J lost 6 bases, and 14 bases lay in between. Here the CDR3 reads CASSSDSLNGYTF. The CDR3 DNA reads as TGTGCCAGCAGCTCGGACAGCTTAAATGGCTACACCTTC.

This chain uses TRBV7-8 with TRBJ1-4; 10 bases fit TRBD1. Trimming cost V 5 bases and J 7 bases; bases outside gene matches: 7. The CDR3 is made up of 15 amino acids. The germline V gene encodes CDR1 SGHVS and CDR2 FQNEAQ. The CDR3 sequence is CASSPRQGAIEKLFF. The CDR3 nucleotides are TGTGCCAGCAGCCCTAGACAGGGGGCGATTGAAAAACTGTTTTTT.

The chain joins TRBV9 to TRBJ1-6, with D possibly TRBD1 on 5 matching bases. Trimming stripped 6 bases from V and 4 bases from J, with 20 bases between. This CDR3 is built from 17 residues. From germline, CDR1 is SGDLS and CDR2 YYNGEE. CDR3 in DNA: TGTGCCAGCACCCCGCCCCCCAGCAGGGCGTATAATTCACCCCTCCACTTT. Amino acid sequence: CASTPPPSRAYNSPLHF.

The V gene is TRBV5-8, the J gene TRBJ2-1; D is possibly TRBD2 (5 bases). V was trimmed by 4 bases and J by 14 bases, leaving 28 bases between them. This CDR3 has 16 amino acids. CDR1 is SGHTS, CDR2 YDEGEE, per germline. For the CDR3, the DNA is TGTGCCAGCAGCGAATTCACTAGTAAGATAGCGTTTTTGGAGTTCTTC. Its translation is CASSEFTSKIAFLEFF.

This clone was counted a single time. The J gene is TRBJ1-5, the V gene TRBV19; TRBD1 matches at 8 bases. Unmatched junction bases numbered 11, after V lost 5 bases and J lost 2 bases. The CDR3 has 17 residues. Germline V gene data show CDR1 as LNHDA and CDR2 as SQIVND (reference sequence). CDR3 nucleotide sequence: TGTGCCAGTAGTGAGACCGGGACAGGTCTTCGCAATCAGCCCCAGCATTTT. The encoded protein is CASSETGTGLRNQPQHF.

The chain couples TRBV25-1 to TRBJ2-7; 11 bases align to TRBD2. The V segment lost 5 bases and the J segment 6 bases; nucleotides outside the gene matches: 12. Germline values: CDR1 MGHDK, CDR2 SYGVNS. This CDR3 is 16 amino acids long. DNA of the CDR3: TGTGCCAGCAGTAGTGGAATAGCGGGAGGGCCGTCCGAGCAGTACTTC. It translates to CASSSGIAGGPSEQYF.